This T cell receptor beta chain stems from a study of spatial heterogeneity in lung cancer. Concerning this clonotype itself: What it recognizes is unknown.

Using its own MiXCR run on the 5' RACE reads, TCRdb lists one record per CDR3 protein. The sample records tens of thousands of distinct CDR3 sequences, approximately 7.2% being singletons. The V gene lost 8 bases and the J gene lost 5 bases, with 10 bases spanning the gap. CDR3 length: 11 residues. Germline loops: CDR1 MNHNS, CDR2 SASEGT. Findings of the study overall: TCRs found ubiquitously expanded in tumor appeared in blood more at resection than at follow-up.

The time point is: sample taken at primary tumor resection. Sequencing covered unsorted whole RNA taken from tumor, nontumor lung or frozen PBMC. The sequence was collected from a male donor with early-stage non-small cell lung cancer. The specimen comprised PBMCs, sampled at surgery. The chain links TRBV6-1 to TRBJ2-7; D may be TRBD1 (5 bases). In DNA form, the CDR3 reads TGTGCCAGCGTGTGGGGCCACGAGCAGTACTTC. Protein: CASVWGHEQYF.